Reported below is one T cell receptor beta chain. CDR3 length equals 15 residues. The germline V gene encodes CDR1 SGHRS and CDR2 YFSETQ. Losses at the gene ends were 1 base for V and 0 bases for J; bases not matched to a gene: 3. The data stem from a study of shared clonotypes between healthy human individuals. Some clones are missing from TCRdb's copy, which holds only in-frame ones; the method was immunoSEQ multiplex PCR. This table holds over 1.4 million clones, roughly 96% found once. The specimen sequenced was naive CD4+ T cells sorted from blood. The subset denotes: CD45RA+ positively selected. This clonotype was sampled from a man aged 30 to 45 in good health. The rearrangement links TRBV5-1 to TRBJ2-7, with 8 bases aligning to TRBD2. CDR3 loop: CASSLSGTSSYEQYF. As DNA, the CDR3 is TGCGCCAGCAGCTTGTCAGGGACTAGCTCCTACGAGCAGTACTTC.